The clone carrying this T cell receptor beta chain appeared a few times. Its antigen is not known. This record belongs to a study of shared clonotypes between healthy human individuals. Study summary: The study drew on a couple of women and a few men aged 18 to 49 as donors. Study-wide points: What limited the represented genetic and exposure-history diversity was the small number of donors. Sampling used blood alone; tissue repertoires probably differ.

The V gene end was trimmed by 5 bases and the J gene end by 5 bases; junction bases not matched to a gene: 9. The CDR3 covers 14 residues. Germline V lookup: CDR1 MDHEN, CDR2 SYDVKM. Sequencing used immunoSEQ multiplex PCR; TCRdb keeps in-frame clones, though not all of them. The top ten hold 10% to 15% of the sample, which has 400,000 to 500,000 clones, around 80% seen once. What was sequenced was PBMCs. The gene calls are TRBV28 and TRBJ2-7, with TRBD2 identical over 7 bases. The sequence was collected from a woman in her thirties or forties in good health. Some clones in this sample may be carry-over from other donors' samples. CDR3 in amino acids: CASSTGGSKDEQYF. The CDR3 DNA follows: TGTGCCAGCAGTACCGGCGGGAGTAAGGACGAGCAGTACTTC.